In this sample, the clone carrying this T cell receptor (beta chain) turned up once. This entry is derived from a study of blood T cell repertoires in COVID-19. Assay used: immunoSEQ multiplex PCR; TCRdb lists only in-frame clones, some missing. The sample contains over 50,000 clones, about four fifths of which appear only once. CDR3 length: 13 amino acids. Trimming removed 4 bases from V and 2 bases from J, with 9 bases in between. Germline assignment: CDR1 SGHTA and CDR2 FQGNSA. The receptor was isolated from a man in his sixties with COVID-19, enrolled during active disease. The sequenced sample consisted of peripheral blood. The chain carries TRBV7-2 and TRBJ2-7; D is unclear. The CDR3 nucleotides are TGTGCCAGCAGCTCCCAAATTCCCTACGAGCAGTACTTC. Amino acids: CASSSQIPYEQYF.